This T cell receptor beta chain derives from a study of cytomegalovirus exposure and HLA in healthy donors. V shed 3 bases, J shed 2 bases, and the junction held 16 bases outside the gene matches. The length of the CDR3 is 19 residues. Germline CDR1 and CDR2: SGHVS and FNYEAQ. This clone was seen a handful of times. The antigen remains undetermined. Whole-study findings and limits: Most likely, a cluster of highly shared sequence variants arose as a sequencing artifact. The dataset shows that most TCR sequences were rare, while some public TCRs occurred in many donors.

Primers: 60 Vbeta forward and 13 Jbeta reverse. Method: immunoSEQ multiplex PCR; TCRdb's copy keeps in-frame clones and lacks some. The sample yields roughly 190,000 clones, 60% to 80% seen once. The sequence was collected from a woman aged 25 to 45 in good health and CMV-seropositive. The chain has TRBV7-6 and TRBJ2-1, with 7 bases fitting TRBD1. The sequenced sample consisted of PBMCs. The CDR3 bases are TGTGCCAGCAGCTTGCTGACAGGGCCTTCCCTTTGGGCCTACAATGAGCAGTTCTTC. This translates into CASSLLTGPSLWAYNEQFF.